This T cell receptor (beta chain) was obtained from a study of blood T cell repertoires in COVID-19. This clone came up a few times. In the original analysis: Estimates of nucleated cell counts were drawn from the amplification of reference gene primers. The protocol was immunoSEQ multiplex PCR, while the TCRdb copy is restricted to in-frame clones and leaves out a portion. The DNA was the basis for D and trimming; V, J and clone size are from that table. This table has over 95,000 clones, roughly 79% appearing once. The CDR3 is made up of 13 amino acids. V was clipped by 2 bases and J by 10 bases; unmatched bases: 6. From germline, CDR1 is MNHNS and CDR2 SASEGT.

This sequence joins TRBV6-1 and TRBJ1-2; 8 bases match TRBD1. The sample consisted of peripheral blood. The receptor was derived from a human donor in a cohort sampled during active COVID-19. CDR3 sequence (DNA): TGTGCCAGCAGTGAACGGCAGGGGGCGGACTACACCTTC. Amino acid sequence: CASSERQGADYTF.